This paragraph reports one T cell receptor (beta chain). CDR1 and CDR2 from the germline V gene are LNHDA and SQIVND (reference sequence). The V end was cut by 3 bases, the J end by 1 base, with 13 bases between. The length of the CDR3 is 16 residues. This sample was included in a study of blood T cell repertoires in COVID-19. About the study: Whether acute or convalescent, the COVID-19 samples came from the United States, Italy and Spain. T cells, B-cell-depleted T cells, or PBMCs provided the cDNA or gDNA that served as material.

Authors' data handling: Counts of nucleated cells, estimated from reference gene primer amplification, were obtained. Sequencing was performed with immunoSEQ multiplex PCR; in TCRdb, only in-frame clones are kept and a portion is missing. V and J calls and clone size follow that table, whereas D and trimming were derived from the DNA. This table has about 120,000 clones, around 91% appearing once. Followed longitudinally, the Seattle patients had been enrolled during active infection. This TCR came from a woman in her sixties with COVID-19, enrolled during active disease. The J gene is TRBJ1-5, the V gene TRBV19, with a weak D call TRBD1 (5 bases). Sequenced: peripheral blood. The CDR3 DNA is TGTGCCAGTAGTATTAGCAGGGCTTTGAGCAATCAGCCCCAGCATTTT. It encodes CASSISRALSNQPQHF.